This T cell receptor beta chain was documented in a study of radiation and T cells in renal cell carcinoma. This sample's treatment: 15 Gy SBRT to primary tumor, nephrectomy 4 weeks later. Clones were read by immunoSEQ multiplex PCR, and TCRdb kept only the in-frame ones, dropping some. The data contain 15,000 to 20,000 clones, 64% of them singletons. Sequenced here: tumor tissue, sampled from a patient whose treatment included radiotherapy and nephrectomy. This clonotype was obtained from a woman aged 70-85 years with renal cell carcinoma.

The CDR3 region is CASSQDEGSYYGYTF. The DNA of the CDR3 is TGCGCCAGCAGCCAAGATGAAGGGTCCTACTATGGCTACACCTTC. The chain is built from TRBV4-1 and TRBJ1-2; D gene ambiguous. The CDR3 has 15 residues. Trimming took off 0 bases at V and 3 bases at J, with 11 bases between the two ends. Germline CDR1 and CDR2: MGHRA and YSYEKL.